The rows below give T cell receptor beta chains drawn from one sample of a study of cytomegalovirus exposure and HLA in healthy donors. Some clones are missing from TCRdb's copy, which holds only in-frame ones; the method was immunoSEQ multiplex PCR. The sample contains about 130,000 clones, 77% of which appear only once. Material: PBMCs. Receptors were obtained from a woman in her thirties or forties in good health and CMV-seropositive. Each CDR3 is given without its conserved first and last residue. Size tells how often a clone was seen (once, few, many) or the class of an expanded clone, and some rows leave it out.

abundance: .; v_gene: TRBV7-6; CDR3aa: ASQQENNEQF
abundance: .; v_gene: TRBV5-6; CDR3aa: ASSLGRGVGTGFHEQY
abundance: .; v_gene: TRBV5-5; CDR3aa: ASSIDRGIQPQH
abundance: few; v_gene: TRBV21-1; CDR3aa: AGRRLRGPGELF
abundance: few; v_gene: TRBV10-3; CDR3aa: AISEPPGQGALGEKLF
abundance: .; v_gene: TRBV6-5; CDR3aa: ASSWRLAGGLGEQY
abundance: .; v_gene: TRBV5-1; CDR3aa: ASSLNSPGEQY
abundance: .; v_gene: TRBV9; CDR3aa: ASSVALGAEAF
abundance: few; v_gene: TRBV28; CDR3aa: ASKIMRRTGSTDTQY
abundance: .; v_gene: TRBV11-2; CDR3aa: ASSVRLGHAGELF
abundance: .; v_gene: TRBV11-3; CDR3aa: ASSFDSSYNEQF
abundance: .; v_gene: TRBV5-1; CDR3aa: ASSLGGLANEKLF
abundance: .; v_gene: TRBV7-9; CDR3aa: ASSLDLQGYT
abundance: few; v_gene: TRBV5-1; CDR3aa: ASSLLGGTAKNIQY
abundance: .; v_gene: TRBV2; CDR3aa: ASSRYRGNTEAF
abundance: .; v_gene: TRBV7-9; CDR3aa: ASSFPTSGRPDEQY
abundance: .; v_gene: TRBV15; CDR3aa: ATSGEGGPAGTGGTGANVLT
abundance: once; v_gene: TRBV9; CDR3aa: ASSPHGTGIYYGYT
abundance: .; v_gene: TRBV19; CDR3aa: ASSTTGSSYEQY
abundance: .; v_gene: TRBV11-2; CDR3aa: ASSLFFTAVNSPLH
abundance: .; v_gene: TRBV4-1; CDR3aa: ASSQDTGKGANYGYT
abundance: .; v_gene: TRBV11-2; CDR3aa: ASSLEGGYGYT
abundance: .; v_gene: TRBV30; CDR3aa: AWSDTGWRNIQY
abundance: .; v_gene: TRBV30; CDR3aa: AWSVRGGEKLF
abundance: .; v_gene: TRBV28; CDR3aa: ASQHGMSTDTQY
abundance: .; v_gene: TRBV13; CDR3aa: ASRRAGQGVGTEAF
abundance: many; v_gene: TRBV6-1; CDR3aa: ASTEGVSGGLKF
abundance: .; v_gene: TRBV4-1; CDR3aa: ASSQEKSGRGYEQY
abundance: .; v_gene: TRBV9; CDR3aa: ASSGTGYGNTIY
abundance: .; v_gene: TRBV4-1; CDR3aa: ASSQFYEQY
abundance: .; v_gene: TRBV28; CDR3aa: ASSLGDSGGEQY
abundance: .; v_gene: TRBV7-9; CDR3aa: ASSPPGGAGNEQF
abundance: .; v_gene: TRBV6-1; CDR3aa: ASSPGQSSNQPQH
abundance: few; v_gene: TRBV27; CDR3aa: ASSRSARDRGPWEQF
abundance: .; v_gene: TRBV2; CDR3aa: ASRGQGTTEAF
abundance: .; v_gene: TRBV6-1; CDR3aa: ASRPGQGMNGELF
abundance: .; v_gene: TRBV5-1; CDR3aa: ASSPLQGSNTEAF
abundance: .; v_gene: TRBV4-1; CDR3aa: ASSQGGSGAYEQY
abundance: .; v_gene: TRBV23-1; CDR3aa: ASSQLNPGQGDDGREPQH
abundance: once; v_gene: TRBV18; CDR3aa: ASSPAETYEQY
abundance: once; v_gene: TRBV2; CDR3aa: ASIYLVSSYNEQF
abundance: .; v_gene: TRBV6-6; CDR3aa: ASSYPQGTEGYT
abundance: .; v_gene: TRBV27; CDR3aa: ASSSQGAGETQY
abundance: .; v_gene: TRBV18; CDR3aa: ASSPPSSEQY
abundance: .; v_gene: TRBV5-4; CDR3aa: ASSRVDRSYEQY
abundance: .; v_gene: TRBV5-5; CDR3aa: ASERQFAYEQY
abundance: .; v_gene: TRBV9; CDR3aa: ASSAGMPQETQY
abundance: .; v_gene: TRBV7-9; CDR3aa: ASTAGLEYEQY
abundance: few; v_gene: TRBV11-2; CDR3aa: ASSSLAGKTREQY
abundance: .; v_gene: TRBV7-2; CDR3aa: ASSLVQGAYEQY
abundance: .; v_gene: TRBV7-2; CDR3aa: ASSRDISGANVLT
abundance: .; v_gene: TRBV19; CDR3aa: ASPLRSGNEQY